This T cell receptor (beta chain) was profiled in a study of T-cell reconstitution after alpha-beta-depleted transplantation in children. The study's findings and limits: High day-60 TCRbeta diversity in some patients came from surviving recipient T cells and thymic progenitors. Several hundred expanded graft clones reportedly were the source of alpha-beta T cells about two months after transplant.

For TCRbeta, the library was prepared with unique molecular identifiers. TCRdb analysed the PCR reads with MiXCR anew, one entry per CDR3 protein. The sample lists approximately 230,000 distinct CDR3 sequences, more than 20% occurring once. CDR1 is DFQATT and CDR2 is SNEGSKA in the germline V gene (reference sequence). There are 12 residues in the CDR3. The ends were cut back, 2 bases at V and 10 bases at J, with 14 bases in the middle. This clonotype was detected only a few times. Antigen: not known. This rearrangement joins TRBV20-1 to TRBJ2-5; D gene ambiguous. This sequence originates from a female patient between 2 and 15 years old who had a stem cell transplant for congenital amegakaryocytic thrombocytopenia, so the T cells may come from the graft donor. Sample: PBMCs, mostly from graft donor cells, taken 360 days after TCRalphabeta/CD19-depleted stem cell transplant. In DNA form, the CDR3 reads TGCAGTGCTAGAACCGGCCCGGAATTCCAGTACTTC. It yields the protein CSARTGPEFQYF.